The rows below give T cell receptor beta chains drawn from one sample of a study of T cells in Graves' hyperthyroidism and ophthalmopathy. MiXCR was run by TCRdb on the multiplex PCR reads, yielding one entry per CDR3 protein. The sample has about half a million distinct CDR3 sequences; about 16% are singletons. What was sequenced was blood. These TCRs come from a woman aged 30 to 39 with Graves' ophthalmopathy. Both conserved end residues are part of each CDR3. Each record gives: J gene, V gene, clone size, D gene, CDR3 DNA, CDR3 protein. A D gene is named only where the DNA matches it firmly. Only part of the rows carry a size: once, few, many, or a class if the clone is expanded.

j_call: TRBJ1-1; v_call: TRBV5-1; clone_size: many; d_call: -; cdr3_nt: TGCGCCAGCAGCTTGTCGGGGTCGGCTGAAGCTTTCTTT; cdr3_aa: CASSLSGSAEAFF
j_call: TRBJ1-1; v_call: TRBV2; clone_size: many; d_call: -; cdr3_nt: TGTGCCAGCATCTACAGGGTAGAGACTGAAGCTTTCTTT; cdr3_aa: CASIYRVETEAFF
j_call: TRBJ2-5; v_call: TRBV6-1; clone_size: few; d_call: TRBD2; cdr3_nt: TGTGCCAGCAGGCCGGGACTAGCGGGGGAACGACCGGAGACCCAGTACTTC; cdr3_aa: CASRPGLAGERPETQYF
j_call: TRBJ1-2; v_call: TRBV12-3/TRBV12-4; clone_size: few; d_call: TRBD1; cdr3_nt: TGTGCCAGCAGTAGGACAGGGGGCGTCTATGGCTACACCTTC; cdr3_aa: CASSRTGGVYGYTF
j_call: TRBJ2-1; v_call: TRBV6-1; clone_size: -; d_call: -; cdr3_nt: TGTGCCAGCAGAGCTACTAGCAATGAGCAGTTCTTC; cdr3_aa: CASRATSNEQFF
j_call: TRBJ2-3; v_call: TRBV20-1; clone_size: many; d_call: -; cdr3_nt: TGCAGTGCTCCCCCAGGGACCGATGGAACAGATACGCAGTATTTT; cdr3_aa: CSAPPGTDGTDTQYF
j_call: TRBJ2-1; v_call: TRBV6-4; clone_size: -; d_call: TRBD2; cdr3_nt: TGTGCCAGCAGTGACTCGACAGCGGGAGATATTTATGAGCAGTTCTTC; cdr3_aa: CASSDSTAGDIYEQFF
j_call: TRBJ1-2; v_call: TRBV19; clone_size: -; d_call: -; cdr3_nt: TGTGCCAGTTTTTATACGGGGATGAAACTTTATGGCTACACCTTC; cdr3_aa: CASFYTGMKLYGYTF
j_call: TRBJ1-1; v_call: TRBV2; clone_size: many; d_call: -; cdr3_nt: TGTGCCAGCAGTGAACTGGGGAACTGGGATAACACTGAAGCTTTCTTT; cdr3_aa: CASSELGNWDNTEAFF
j_call: TRBJ1-1; v_call: TRBV9; clone_size: -; d_call: -; cdr3_nt: TGTGCCAGCAGCCCTAGTGGGGACCTGAACACTGAAGCTTTCTTT; cdr3_aa: CASSPSGDLNTEAFF
j_call: TRBJ2-7; v_call: TRBV20-1; clone_size: many; d_call: -; cdr3_nt: TGCAGTGCTAGAGGGGCCGCGTCGGGGATCTACGAGCAGTACTTC; cdr3_aa: CSARGAASGIYEQYF
j_call: TRBJ2-1; v_call: TRBV28; clone_size: many; d_call: -; cdr3_nt: TGTGCCAGCAGAAGAAGGCCCAGCTCCTACAATGAGCAGTTCTTC; cdr3_aa: CASRRRPSSYNEQFF
j_call: TRBJ2-1; v_call: TRBV5-8; clone_size: -; d_call: -; cdr3_nt: TGTGCCAGCAGGTTTGGTCTACCACGGGACAATGAGCAGTTCTTC; cdr3_aa: CASRFGLPRDNEQFF
j_call: TRBJ2-3; v_call: TRBV7-3; clone_size: many; d_call: TRBD1; cdr3_nt: TGTGCCAGCAGCTTAACGGGGGGACAGGGAGGGGCAGATACGCAGTATTTT; cdr3_aa: CASSLTGGQGGADTQYF
j_call: TRBJ1-1; v_call: TRBV4-1; clone_size: many; d_call: -; cdr3_nt: TGCGCCAGCAGCCCGGATGATGGGGGCTGGGGCACTGAAGCTTTCTTT; cdr3_aa: CASSPDDGGWGTEAFF
j_call: TRBJ1-2; v_call: TRBV7-3; clone_size: -; d_call: -; cdr3_nt: TGTGCCAGCAGCCACGGCCCTCCCAGGGGTAGGTCTGGCTACACCTTC; cdr3_aa: CASSHGPPRGRSGYTF
j_call: TRBJ2-1; v_call: TRBV5-6; clone_size: few; d_call: -; cdr3_nt: TGTGCCAGCAGCTTTTCGTGGTACAGGGGGGGAGGTCTAGACAATGAGCAGTTCTTC; cdr3_aa: CASSFSWYRGGGLDNEQFF